A selection of T cell receptor beta chains follows, all from one sample in a study of cytomegalovirus exposure and HLA in healthy donors. Some clones are missing from TCRdb's copy, which holds only in-frame ones; the method was immunoSEQ multiplex PCR. The sample lists roughly 120,000 clones, 74% seen once, with 4% to 4.5% in the top ten. The sample comprised PBMCs. Receptors originate from a woman aged 50 to 60 in good health and CMV-seropositive. Each CDR3 is given with its conserved first and last residue. Size tells how often a clone was seen (once, few, many) or the class of an expanded clone, and some rows leave it out.

CDR3 protein	V gene	J gene	clone size	CDR3 length
CASSMGLPYEQYF	TRBV19	TRBJ2-7	-	13
CSVGGGQGGGYTF	TRBV29-1	TRBJ1-2	few	13
CASSYGGQDYEQYF	TRBV6-6	TRBJ2-7	few	14
CASSLDPGVGANVLTF	TRBV5-1	TRBJ2-6	few	16
CASSWGLAGYNEQFF	TRBV5-1	TRBJ2-1	once	15
CASSVSAHESYEQYF	TRBV9	TRBJ2-7	few	15
CATTVTGTSNEKLFF	TRBV15	TRBJ1-4	-	15
CASNYYNSPLHF	TRBV6-1	TRBJ1-6	-	12
CASKRQPVTVWTEAFF	TRBV2	TRBJ1-1	-	16
CASRGGQSRLGGYTF	TRBV9	TRBJ1-2	-	15
CASSVSPEQGVPYNEQFF	TRBV9	TRBJ2-1	-	18
CASSLGASTNEKLFF	TRBV5-1	TRBJ1-4	-	15
CASRQDRGQRSPLHF	TRBV19	TRBJ1-6	-	15
CATRPSSGNTIYF	TRBV10-1	TRBJ1-3	-	13
CASSQYYSGFLDYEQYF	TRBV4-1	TRBJ2-7	-	17
CSSSQQDSVNQPQHF	TRBV7-9	TRBJ1-5	few	15
CASSSNRDYNQPQHF	TRBV6-5	TRBJ1-5	-	15
CASSARGKGNQPQHF	TRBV27	TRBJ1-5	few	15
CASSLQGNTEAFF	TRBV7-2	TRBJ1-1	-	13
CASSRRGDRAGETQYF	TRBV9	TRBJ2-5	-	16
CASSVGQTFYEQYF	TRBV6-1	TRBJ2-7	-	14
CAWSGAGGYTF	TRBV30	TRBJ1-2	-	11
CASSSMIRAGRTSPTGQYF	TRBV28	TRBJ2-7	-	19
CASRMDSYTEAFF	TRBV6-4	TRBJ1-1	-	13
CASSYSILGGVEQFF	TRBV6-5	TRBJ2-1	-	15
CASSQDYAVGTGYNSPLHF	TRBV4-2	TRBJ1-6	few	19
CATYPGQGWAGELFF	TRBV19	TRBJ2-2	-	15
CSVSLSFGTDTQYF	TRBV29-1	TRBJ2-3	-	14
CASRDRYTDTQYF	TRBV25-1	TRBJ2-3	-	13
CASSMNPHIFVGGLGTDQPQHF	TRBV19	TRBJ1-5	-	22
CARSQGAYEQYF	TRBV5-3	TRBJ2-7	-	12
CASSEAKLAKNIQYF	TRBV6-1	TRBJ2-4	-	15
CASKSTGGEKLFF	TRBV6-5	TRBJ1-4	-	13